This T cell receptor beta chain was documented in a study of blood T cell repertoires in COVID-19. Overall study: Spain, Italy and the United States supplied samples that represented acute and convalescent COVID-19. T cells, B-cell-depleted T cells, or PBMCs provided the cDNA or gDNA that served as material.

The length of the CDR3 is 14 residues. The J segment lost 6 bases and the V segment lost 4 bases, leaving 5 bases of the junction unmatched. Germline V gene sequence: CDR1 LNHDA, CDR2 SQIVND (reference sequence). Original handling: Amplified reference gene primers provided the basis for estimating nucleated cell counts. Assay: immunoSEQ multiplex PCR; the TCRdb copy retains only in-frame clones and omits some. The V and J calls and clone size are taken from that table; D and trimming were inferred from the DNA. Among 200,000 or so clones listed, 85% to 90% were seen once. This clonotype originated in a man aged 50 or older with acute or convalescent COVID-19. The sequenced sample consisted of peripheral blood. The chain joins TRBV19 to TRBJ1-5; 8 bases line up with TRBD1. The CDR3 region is CASSTQGAVQPQHF. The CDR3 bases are TGTGCCAGTAGTACCCAGGGGGCTGTTCAGCCCCAGCATTTT.